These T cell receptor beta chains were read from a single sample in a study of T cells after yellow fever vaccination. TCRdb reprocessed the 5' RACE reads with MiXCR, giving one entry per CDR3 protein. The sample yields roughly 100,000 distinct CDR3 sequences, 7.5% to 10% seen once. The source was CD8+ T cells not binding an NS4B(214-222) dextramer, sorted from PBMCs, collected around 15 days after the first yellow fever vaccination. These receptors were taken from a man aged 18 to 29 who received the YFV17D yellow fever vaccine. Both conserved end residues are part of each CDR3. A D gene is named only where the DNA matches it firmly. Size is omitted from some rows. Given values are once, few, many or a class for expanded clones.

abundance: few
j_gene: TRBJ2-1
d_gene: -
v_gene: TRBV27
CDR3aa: CASRSGLENEQFF

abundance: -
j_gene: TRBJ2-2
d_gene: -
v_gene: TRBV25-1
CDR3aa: CASSPMQGTGELFF

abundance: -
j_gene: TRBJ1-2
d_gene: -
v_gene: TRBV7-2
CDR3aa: CASSEGLDGYTF

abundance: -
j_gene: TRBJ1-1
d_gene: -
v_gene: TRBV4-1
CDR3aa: CASSQNQGLNTEAFF

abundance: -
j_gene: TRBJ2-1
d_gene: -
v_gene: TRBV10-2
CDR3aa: CASSENRVNEQFF

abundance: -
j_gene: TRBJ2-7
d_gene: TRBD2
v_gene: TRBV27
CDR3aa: CASRRGAYEQYF

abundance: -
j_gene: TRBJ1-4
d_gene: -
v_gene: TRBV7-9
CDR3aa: CASSSNDGTIIGKLFF

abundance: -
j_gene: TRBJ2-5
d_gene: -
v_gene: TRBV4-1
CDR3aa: CASSPFTAGGNQETQYF

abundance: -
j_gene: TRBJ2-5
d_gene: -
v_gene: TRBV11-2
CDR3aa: CASSQFSIQETQYF

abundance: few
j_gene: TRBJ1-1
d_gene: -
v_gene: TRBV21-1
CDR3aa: CALGGQGGRTEAFF

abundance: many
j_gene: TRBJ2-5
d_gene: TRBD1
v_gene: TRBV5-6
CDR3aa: CASSYGQGGEKTQYF

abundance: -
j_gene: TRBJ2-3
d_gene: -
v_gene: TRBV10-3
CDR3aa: CAISLGGLRAGRADTQYF

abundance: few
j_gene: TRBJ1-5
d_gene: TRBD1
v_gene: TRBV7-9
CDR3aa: CASSSDGQGGNQPQHF

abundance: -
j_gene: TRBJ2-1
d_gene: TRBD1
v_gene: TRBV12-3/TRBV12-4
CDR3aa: CASSKTGNSYNEQFF

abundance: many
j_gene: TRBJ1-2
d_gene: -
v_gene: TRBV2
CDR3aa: CASSEAPANYGYTF

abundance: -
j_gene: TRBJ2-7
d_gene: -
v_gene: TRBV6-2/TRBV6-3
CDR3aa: CASSSERREQYF

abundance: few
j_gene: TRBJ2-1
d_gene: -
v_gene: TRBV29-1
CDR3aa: CSVEWLAREQFF

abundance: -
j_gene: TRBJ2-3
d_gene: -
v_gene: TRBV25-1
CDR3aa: CASSEGGRWTDTQYF

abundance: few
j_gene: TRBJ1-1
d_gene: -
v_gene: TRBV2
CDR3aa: CASSEPGNEAFF

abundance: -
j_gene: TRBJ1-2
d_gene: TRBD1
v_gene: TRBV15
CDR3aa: CATRPVGQYGGYTF

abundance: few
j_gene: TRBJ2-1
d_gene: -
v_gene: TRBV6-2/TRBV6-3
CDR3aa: CATTLSAPYNEQFF

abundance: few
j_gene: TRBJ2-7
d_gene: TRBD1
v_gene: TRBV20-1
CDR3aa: CSARDRGLSQYF

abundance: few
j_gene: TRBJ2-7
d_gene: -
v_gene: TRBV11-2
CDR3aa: CASSLLTSFGYEQYF

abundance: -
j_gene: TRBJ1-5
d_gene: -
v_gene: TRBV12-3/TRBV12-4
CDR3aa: CASSHQGDQPQHF

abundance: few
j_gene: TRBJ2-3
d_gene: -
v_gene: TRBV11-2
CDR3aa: CASSSRVPDTQYF

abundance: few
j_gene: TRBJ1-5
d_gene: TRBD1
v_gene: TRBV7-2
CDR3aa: CASSFGDRDRVSRPQHF

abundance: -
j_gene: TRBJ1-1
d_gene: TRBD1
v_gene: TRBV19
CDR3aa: CASSNRGYTEAFF

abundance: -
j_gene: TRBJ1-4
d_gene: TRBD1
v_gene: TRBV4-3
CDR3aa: CASSHRQGTNEKLFF

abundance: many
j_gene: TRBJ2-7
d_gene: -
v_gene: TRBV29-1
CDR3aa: CSVDLGFEQYF

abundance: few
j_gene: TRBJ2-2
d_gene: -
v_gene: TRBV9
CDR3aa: CASSLARTAPNTGELFF

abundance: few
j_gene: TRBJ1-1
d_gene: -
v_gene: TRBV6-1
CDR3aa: CASSPPGNTEAFF

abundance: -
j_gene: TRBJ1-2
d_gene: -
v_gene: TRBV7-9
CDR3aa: CASSSLTRDSYGYTF

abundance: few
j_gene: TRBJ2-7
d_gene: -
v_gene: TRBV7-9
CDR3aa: CASSRTERYEQYF

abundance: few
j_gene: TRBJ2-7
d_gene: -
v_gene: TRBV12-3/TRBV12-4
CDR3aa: CASSLEGPLETGGEQYF